Shown below are 27 T cell receptor beta chains from a single sample sequenced in a study of blood T cell repertoires in COVID-19. The repertoire was sequenced with immunoSEQ multiplex PCR; TCRdb's copy has only in-frame clones and lacks some. The repertoire includes about 260,000 clones, nearly 85% of them detected once, and 8.6% sits in the top ten. The sequenced sample was peripheral blood. Source of these receptors: a human donor in a cohort sampled during active COVID-19.

V and J are TRBV14 and TRBJ2-7; possible D gene TRBD1, 5 bases. The V and J ends lost 4 bases and 4 bases respectively, with 14 bases between them. The CDR3 is made up of 14 amino acids. Germline-derived CDR1 and CDR2 are SGHDN and FVKESK. In DNA, the CDR3 is TGTGCCAGCAGCCCTCGACAGAGCACGTACGAGCAGTACTTC. Amino acids: CASSPRQSTYEQYF.

V usage is TRBV7-8 and J usage is TRBJ2-3, with D perhaps TRBD2 (6 bases). This CDR3 spans 14 amino acids. Trimming left V 3 bases short and J 3 bases short, with 10 bases between. Germline CDR1 is SGHVS and CDR2 is FQNEAQ. DNA for the CDR3: TGTGCCAGCAGCTTTAGGCTAGCGACAGATACGCAGTATTTT. Translated, it gives CASSFRLATDTQYF.

A single count supports this clone. CDR3 sequence reads: CASSLGQGQFYQPQHF. For the CDR3, the DNA is TGTGCCAGCAGCTTAGGGCAGGGGCAGTTCTATCAGCCCCAGCATTTT. The chain recombines TRBV7-9 with TRBJ1-5; D perhaps matches TRBD1 (6 bases). The germline V and J ends were trimmed by 1 base and 5 bases, with 15 bases remaining between them. The length of the CDR3 is 16 residues. Germline-derived CDR1 and CDR2 are SEHNR and FQNEAQ (reference sequence).

The genes are TRBV15 and TRBJ1-5; the match to TRBD1 covers 7 bases. The junction had 21 bases not matched to a gene; V was cut back by 5 bases and J by 2 bases. The CDR3 loop spans 20 amino acids. Germline V gene sequence: CDR1 LNHNV, CDR2 YYDKDF (reference sequence). CDR3 region: CATSQTQTGWGYEGNQPQHF. The CDR3 coding sequence is TGTGCCACCAGCCAGACCCAGACAGGGTGGGGATATGAGGGCAATCAGCCCCAGCATTTT.

Ten or more counts support this clone. This sample also contains other DNA sequences that code for the same CDR3. The chain combines TRBV4-2 with TRBJ2-7, with 12 bases aligning to TRBD2. This CDR3 spans 15 amino acids. V shed 3 bases and J 0 bases; nucleotides not matched to a gene: 0. Germline loops: CDR1 LGHNA, CDR2 YNFKEQ. The chain's CDR3 is CASSQGLAGSYEQYF. The CDR3 DNA reads TGTGCCAGCAGCCAGGGACTAGCGGGCTCCTACGAGCAGTACTTC.

This chain uses TRBV5-1 with TRBJ2-2; 7 bases align to TRBD1. The germline CDR1 and CDR2 sequences are SGHRS and YFSETQ. V dropped 4 bases and J dropped 0; count of bases not matched to a gene: 3. This CDR3 is 15 amino acids long. The CDR3 nucleotides are TGCGCCAGCAGCGGGACAGCTACGAACACCGGGGAGCTGTTTTTT. Protein product: CASSGTATNTGELFF.

The chain carries TRBV28 and TRBJ1-5; D possibly corresponds to TRBD1 (6 bases). Germline lookup yields CDR1 MDHEN and CDR2 SYDVKM. V shed 6 bases and J shed 4 bases, with 16 bases lying between them. The CDR3 is made up of 15 amino acids. DNA of the CDR3: TGTGCCAGCAGCCCAGGGGTCTGGGGGAATCAGCCCCAGCATTTT. This sequence encodes CASSPGVWGNQPQHF. Complete variable domain (other parts from reference TRBV28 and TRBJ1-5): DVKVTQSSRYLVKRTGEKVFLECVQDMDHENMFWYRQDPGLGLRLIYFSYDVKMKEKGDIPEGYSVSREKKERFSLILESASTNQTSMYLCASSPGVWGNQPQHFGDGTRLSIL.

This chain joins TRBV2 and TRBJ1-4, with TRBD1 identical over 8 bases. The V segment lost 5 bases and the J segment 1 base; nucleotides outside the gene matches: 6. This CDR3 is 16 amino acids long. Germline CDR1 and CDR2: SNHLY and FYNNEI. CDR3 coding DNA: TGTGCCAGCAGTCCGGGACAGGTCGGAACTAATGAAAAACTGTTTTTT. This translates into CASSPGQVGTNEKLFF.

The chain uses TRBV5-4 and TRBJ2-5, with a weak D call TRBD1 (6 bases). The CDR3 is 16 residues long. Germline V gene data show CDR1 as SGHNT and CDR2 as YYREEE (reference sequence). Trimming removed 0 bases at V and 5 bases at J, with 17 bases between. DNA of the CDR3: TGTGCCAGCAGCTTGGATACAGGGCGCCTAGGGGAGACCCAGTACTTC. It specifies CASSLDTGRLGETQYF.

The chain has TRBV11-1 and TRBJ2-5, with TRBD2 as a possible D gene (5 bases). The V end lost 5 bases, the J end lost 9 bases, and 16 bases lay between the germline ends. The germline CDR1 and CDR2 sequences are SGHAT and FQDESV (reference sequence). The CDR3 has 13 amino acids. The CDR3 DNA reads as TGTGCCAGCAGCAAGACTACCGTAGGCTCCCAGTACTTC. Amino acid sequence: CASSKTTVGSQYF.

V and J are TRBV5-8 and TRBJ1-3; TRBD1 agrees at 8 bases. Losses at the gene ends were 3 bases for V and 3 bases for J; bases not matched to a gene: 2. CDR1 and CDR2 from the germline V gene are SGHTS and YDEGEE. The CDR3 runs to 14 residues. The DNA for the CDR3 is TGTGCCAGCAGCTCCGGGACAGGTGGAAACACCATATATTTT. Its protein product is CASSSGTGGNTIYF.

The J gene is TRBJ2-1, the V gene TRBV12-5; D may be TRBD2 (5 bases). This CDR3 has 15 residues. V gave up 3 bases and J gave up 4 bases, with 13 bases separating them. CDR1 is LGHNT and CDR2 is FRNRAP in the germline V gene. CDR3 amino acids: CASGLGATIYNEQFF. The CDR3 DNA reads TGTGCTAGTGGTTTAGGCGCGACTATATACAATGAGCAGTTCTTC.

The count of this clone is one. The V call is TRBV6-5, the J call TRBJ2-3; D call uncertain. Trimming stripped 0 bases from V and 0 bases from J, with 7 bases between. Germline lookup yields CDR1 MNHEY and CDR2 SVGAGI. CDR3 length: 15 amino acids. The CDR3 DNA reads as TGTGCCAGCAGTTACTCGCACAGTAGCACAGATACGCAGTATTTT. Translated, it gives CASSYSHSSTDTQYF.

This clone was observed a handful of times. The V gene is TRBV11-2, the J gene TRBJ1-1; unclear D gene. The V gene's germline CDR1 is SGHAT and CDR2 FQNNGV. The CDR3 is 13 residues long. The V gene lost 2 bases and the J gene lost 11 bases, with 15 bases spanning the gap. The CDR3 loop reads CASSLNPSEGAFF. The CDR3 DNA sequence: TGTGCCAGCAGCTTAAACCCGTCGGAGGGTGCTTTCTTT.

This clone was seen more than once but under ten times. The chain is built from TRBV5-4 and TRBJ2-7, with TRBD2 as a possible D gene (6 bases). The CDR3 totals 12 residues. Germline values: CDR1 SGHNT, CDR2 YYREEE (reference sequence). Trimming pared 4 bases from V and 6 bases from J, leaving 11 bases between. The CDR3 DNA reads TGTGCCAGCAGCCGTACCGGGGGCGAGCAGTACTTC. This translates into CASSRTGGEQYF.

The chain links TRBV5-1 to TRBJ2-2; 8 bases agree with TRBD1. CDR3 length: 16 amino acids. Unmatched junction bases numbered 6, after V lost 4 bases and J lost 1 base. Germline assignment: CDR1 SGHRS and CDR2 YFSETQ. The CDR3 region is CASSLGQGMNTGELFF. The CDR3 coding sequence is TGCGCCAGCAGCCTAGGACAGGGTATGAACACCGGGGAGCTGTTTTTT.

This clone was seen a handful of times. This sequence joins TRBV6-5 and TRBJ2-7, with a tentative D call TRBD2 (5 bases). This CDR3 comprises 16 residues. The V gene's germline CDR1 is MNHEY and CDR2 SVGAGI. The V end was cut by 3 bases, the J end by 6 bases, with 21 bases between. The CDR3 nucleotides read TGTGCCAGCAGTTATTCCCTCGCGGGTGGTCGCGTCGAGCAGTACTTC. Translated, it gives CASSYSLAGGRVEQYF.

The V and J genes are TRBV19 and TRBJ2-1, with 7 bases fitting TRBD2. With V trimmed by 8 bases and J by 6 bases, 4 bases remained unmatched. The CDR3 covers 12 residues. The germline V gene encodes CDR1 LNHDA and CDR2 SQIVND (reference sequence). The CDR3 spells CASPSGGNEQFF. In DNA, the CDR3 is TGTGCCAGTCCTAGCGGTGGCAATGAGCAGTTCTTC.

This chain joins TRBV10-2 and TRBJ2-3; D is possibly TRBD2 (5 bases). The germline CDR1 and CDR2 sequences are WSHSY and SAAADI. Trimming removed 0 bases at V and 2 bases at J, with 12 bases between. This CDR3 is 16 amino acids long. In nucleotides, the CDR3 is TGCGCCAGCAGTGAGTCCCCCCTAGCTCCCACAGATACGCAGTATTTT. It is translated as CASSESPLAPTDTQYF.

On this clone: At the DNA level, this CDR3 is encoded by other sequences in the same sample as well. The chain couples TRBV5-1 to TRBJ2-5, with D possibly matching TRBD2 (6 bases). Trimming cost V 0 bases and J 2 bases, with 14 bases left between them. Germline CDR1 reads SGHRS; CDR2 reads YFSETQ. The CDR3 extends over 16 amino acids. The CDR3 spells CASSLGAGGGQETQYF. The CDR3 nucleotides read TGCGCCAGCAGCTTGGGAGCGGGCGGCGGGCAAGAGACCCAGTACTTC.

The chain links TRBV18 to TRBJ1-6, with D perhaps matching TRBD1 (6 bases). The CDR3 has 14 amino acids. CDR1 and CDR2 from the germline V gene are KGHSH and LQKENI. Trimming took off 2 bases at V and 5 bases at J, with 7 bases between the two ends. CDR3 amino acids: CASSPGQNNSPLHF. In DNA, the CDR3 is TGTGCCAGCTCACCAGGACAGAATAATTCACCCCTCCACTTT.

The chain recombines TRBV7-8 with TRBJ1-6, with TRBD1 as a possible D gene (6 bases). With 5 bases removed from V and 0 bases from J, the gap between germline ends came to 8 bases. In germline, CDR1 is SGHVS, CDR2 FQNEAQ. This CDR3 comprises 15 residues. The CDR3 loop is CASSPQGSYNSPLHF. Written as DNA, the CDR3 is TGTGCCAGCAGCCCACAGGGCTCCTATAATTCACCCCTCCACTTT. Looking up the rest from reference TRBV7-8 and TRBJ1-6 gives the full variable domain: GAGVSQSPRYKVAKRGQDVALRCDPISGHVSLFWYQQALGQGPEFLTYFQNEAQLDKSGLPSDRFFAERPEGSVSTLKIQRTQQEDSAVYLCASSPQGSYNSPLHFGNGTRLTVT.

This clone was counted once. Here the CDR3 DNA reads TGTGCCAGCTCACCAGTGGCAGGGTTGTTAAACACCATATATTTT. Translation: CASSPVAGLLNTIYF. The chain is built from TRBV18 and TRBJ1-3; D is possibly TRBD1 (5 bases). This CDR3 region has 15 residues. The germline CDR1 and CDR2 sequences are KGHSH and LQKENI. V was pared by 2 bases and J by 6 bases, with 14 bases between.

This chain connects TRBV15 to TRBJ2-5, with 8 bases fitting TRBD1. This CDR3 contains 15 residues. Germline CDR1 and CDR2: LNHNV and YYDKDF (reference sequence). V shed 0 bases, J shed 4 bases, and the junction held 4 bases outside the gene matches. The CDR3: CATSRDLDRAETQYF. CDR3 bases: TGTGCCACCAGCAGAGATTTGGACAGGGCAGAGACCCAGTACTTC.

J is TRBJ1-1 and V is TRBV4-2, with 7 bases lining up with TRBD1. Trimming cost V 0 bases and J 4 bases; bases outside gene matches: 17. Per the germline V gene, CDR1 is LGHNA and CDR2 is YNFKEQ. CDR3 length: 19 amino acids. The CDR3 coding sequence is TGTGCCAGCAGCCAAGATCTCCCCAGGGGGGCTACCTCTATCACTGAAGCTTTCTTT. Protein product: CASSQDLPRGATSITEAFF.

The chain recombines TRBV10-2 with TRBJ1-1; tentatively, D is TRBD1 (6 bases). Trimming took 4 bases from V and 11 from J, leaving 11 bases between them. The germline CDR1 and CDR2 sequences are WSHSY and SAAADI. CDR3 size: 11 residues. CDR3 loop: CASSGTARAFF. In nucleotides, the CDR3 is TGCGCCAGCAGTGGGACAGCACGCGCTTTCTTT.

In DNA, the CDR3 is TGTGCCAGCAGCTTGGAGTCTAGCCCTACCTACGAGCAGTACTTC. It is translated as CASSLESSPTYEQYF. This chain joins TRBV5-4 and TRBJ2-7; the D gene is possibly TRBD2 (5 bases). The germline CDR1 and CDR2 sequences are SGHNT and YYREEE (reference sequence). V was shortened by 0 bases and J by 2 bases, with 12 bases between the two germline ends. CDR3 length: 15 residues.